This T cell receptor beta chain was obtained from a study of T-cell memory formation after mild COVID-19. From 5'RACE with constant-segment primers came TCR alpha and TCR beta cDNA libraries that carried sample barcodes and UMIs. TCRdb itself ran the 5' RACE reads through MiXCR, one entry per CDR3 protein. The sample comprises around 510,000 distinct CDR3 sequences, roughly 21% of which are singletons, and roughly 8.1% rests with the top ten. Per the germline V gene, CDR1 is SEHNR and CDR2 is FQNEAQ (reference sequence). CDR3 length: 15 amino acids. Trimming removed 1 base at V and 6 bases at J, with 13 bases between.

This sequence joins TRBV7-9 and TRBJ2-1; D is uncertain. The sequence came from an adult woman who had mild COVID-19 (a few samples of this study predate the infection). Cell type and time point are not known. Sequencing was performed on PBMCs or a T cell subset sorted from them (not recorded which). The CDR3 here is CASSLESLGSNEQFF. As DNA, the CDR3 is TGTGCCAGCAGCTTAGAGTCCTTGGGTTCCAATGAGCAGTTCTTC.